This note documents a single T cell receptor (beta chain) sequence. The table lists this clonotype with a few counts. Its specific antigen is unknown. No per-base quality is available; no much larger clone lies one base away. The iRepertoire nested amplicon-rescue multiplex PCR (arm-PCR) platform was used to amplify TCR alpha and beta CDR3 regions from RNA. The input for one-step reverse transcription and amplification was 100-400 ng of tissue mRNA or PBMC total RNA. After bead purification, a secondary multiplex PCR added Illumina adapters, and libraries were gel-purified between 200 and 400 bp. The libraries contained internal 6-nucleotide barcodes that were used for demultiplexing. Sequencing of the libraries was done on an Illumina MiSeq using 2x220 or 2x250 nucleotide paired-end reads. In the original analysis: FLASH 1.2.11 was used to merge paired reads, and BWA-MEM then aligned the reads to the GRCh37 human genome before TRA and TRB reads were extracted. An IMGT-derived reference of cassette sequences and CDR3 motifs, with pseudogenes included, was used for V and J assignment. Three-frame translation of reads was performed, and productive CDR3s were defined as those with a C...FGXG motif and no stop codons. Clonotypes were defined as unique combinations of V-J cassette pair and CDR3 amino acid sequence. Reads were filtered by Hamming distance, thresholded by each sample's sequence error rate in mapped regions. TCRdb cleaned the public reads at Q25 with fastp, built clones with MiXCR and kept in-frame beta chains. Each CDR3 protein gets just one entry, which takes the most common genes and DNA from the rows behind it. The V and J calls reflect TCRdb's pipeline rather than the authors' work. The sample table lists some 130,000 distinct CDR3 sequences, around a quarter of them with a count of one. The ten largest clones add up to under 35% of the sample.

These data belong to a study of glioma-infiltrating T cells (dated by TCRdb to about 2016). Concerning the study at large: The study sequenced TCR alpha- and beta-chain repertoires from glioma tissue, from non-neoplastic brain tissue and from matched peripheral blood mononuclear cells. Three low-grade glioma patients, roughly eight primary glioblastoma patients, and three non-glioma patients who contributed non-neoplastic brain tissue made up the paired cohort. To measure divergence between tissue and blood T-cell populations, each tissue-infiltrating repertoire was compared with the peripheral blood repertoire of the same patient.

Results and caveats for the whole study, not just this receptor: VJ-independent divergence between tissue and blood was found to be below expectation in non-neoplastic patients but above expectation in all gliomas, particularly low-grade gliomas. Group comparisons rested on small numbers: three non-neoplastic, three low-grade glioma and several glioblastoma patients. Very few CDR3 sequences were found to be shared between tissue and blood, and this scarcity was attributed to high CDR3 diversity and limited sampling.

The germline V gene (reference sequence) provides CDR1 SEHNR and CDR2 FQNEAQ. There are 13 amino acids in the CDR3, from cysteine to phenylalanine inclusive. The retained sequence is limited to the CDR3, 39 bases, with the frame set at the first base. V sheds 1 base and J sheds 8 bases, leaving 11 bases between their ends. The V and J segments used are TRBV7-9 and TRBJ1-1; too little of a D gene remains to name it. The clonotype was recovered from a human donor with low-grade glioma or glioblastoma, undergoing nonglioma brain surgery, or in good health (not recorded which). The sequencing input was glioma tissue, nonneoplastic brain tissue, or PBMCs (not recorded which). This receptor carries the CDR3 CASSLGKTPEAFF. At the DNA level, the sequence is TGTGCCAGCAGCTTAGGCAAAACACCCGAAGCTTTCTTT. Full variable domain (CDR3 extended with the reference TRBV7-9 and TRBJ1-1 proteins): DTGVSQNPRHKITKRGQNVTFRCDPISEHNRLYWYRQTLGQGPEFLTYFQNEAQLEKSRLLSDRFSAERPKGSFSTLEIQRTEQGDSAMYLCASSLGKTPEAFFGQGTRLTVV.